The present entry profiles one T cell receptor (beta chain) with its context. The antigen remains undetermined. The TCR beta profiling, which covered VDJ combination and CDR3 sequence, was carried out using genomic DNA as the template. TCRdb passed the reads through MiXCR, listing each CDR3 protein once. This sample has 200,000 to 250,000 distinct CDR3 sequences, with approximately 60% found just once. This specimen comes from a study of CD8+CD57+ T cells in acquired aplastic anemia. Study-wide findings and caveats: It was found that under 30 CD8+ CDR3 sequences were shared between patients and controls. Controls did not differ significantly from patients in CD8+ Simpson's diversity.

Germline V lookup: CDR1 SGHTA, CDR2 FQGTGA. This CDR3 spans 17 amino acids. The V and J ends lost 3 bases and 10 bases respectively, with 22 bases between them. The sequenced sample consisted of sorted CD4+, CD8+, or CD8+CD57+ T cells (not recorded which) from PBMCs. The TCR sequence derives from a human donor in good health. The chain carries TRBV7-3 and TRBJ1-6; D is unclear. This CDR3 reads CASSLAASYYRKSPLHF. The CDR3 coding sequence is TGTGCCAGCAGCTTGGCCGCCAGTTACTATAGGAAATCACCCCTCCACTTT.